This T cell receptor beta chain appears in the sequencing data of a study of T cell clonality in common variable immunodeficiency (dated by TCRdb to 2013 to 2016). This clone was seen many times. Its binding antigen is unknown. What the study reported, not specific to this receptor: Despite equal DNA input, controls averaged approximately 82,000 unique sequences per sample versus roughly 30,000 in CVID samples. CVID subjects shared fewer TCRbeta clones with each other than healthy controls did (p < 0.0001). Correlations of repertoire features with clinical complications were constrained by heterogeneity among patients within the CVID cohort. Fewer deletions and N-nucleotide insertions were reportedly observed in CVID TCRbeta sequences, and highly modified clones with 13 or more V deletions were reportedly absent from CVID TCRbeta sequences. TCRbeta clonality was higher in CVID subjects than in healthy controls (t-test p = 0.018), and the increase was most characteristic of about a third of subjects. The authors noted that sequencing repertoires of T cell subpopulations would be needed to clarify what caused the increased clonality in CVID.

For sequencing input, CVID and control samples contributed equivalent amounts of genomic DNA. For every sample, a 60 bp segment covering the rearranged TCRbeta CDR3 region was amplified and then sequenced. TCRbeta amplification used the immunoSEQ assay, a bias-corrected multiplex PCR with high-throughput sequencing. Concerning the study's data processing: Each unique nucleotide sequence was treated as a clone and annotated with V, D and J genes, copy number and frequency. Sequences were labeled productive if in frame, and non-productive if out of frame or containing stop codons. As previously described, clonality was calculated on the basis of Shannon's entropy. The predicted amino acid sequences of productive clones were used to derive the mean CDR3 Kyte-Doolittle hydropathy. Using the R hclust function, scaled V gene usage was clustered hierarchically with Manhattan distance and complete linkage. To assess clone sharing by CDR3 amino acid sequence, 12 repertoires per group were resampled over 100 rounds. The repertoires were screened for more than 55 published EBV-specific TCRbeta sequences and approximately 240 published CMV-specific TCRbeta sequences. Analysis left out a couple of CVID samples that produced under 10,000 sequences, so 35 to 50 CVID repertoires remained. The table was pulled from immuneACCESS by TCRdb, which kept in-frame rearrangements only. Such tables lose some clones; where checked, under half of the loss comes from unresolved V genes, and the rest has no known cause. V and J calls and clone size are given by that table; D and trimming were obtained from the DNA. The table records tens of thousands of clones for this sample, and not one of them appears only once. The top ten hold 2.1% of the sample.

Most CVID patients and most healthy controls were of Caucasian heritage. From each donor, about 4.5 to 8.5 ml of heparinized peripheral whole blood was collected. Genomic DNA from adults with common variable immune deficiency (CVID) and from healthy adult controls was used to sequence TCRbeta CDR3 repertoires. A total of 22 healthy adult volunteers (roughly twelve female and approximately ten male; age range roughly 20 to 66 years, mean age around 35) were included in the control group. To isolate peripheral blood mononuclear cells, diluted blood was subjected to density centrifugation over Hypaque 1077 or Ficoll-Paque. Genomic DNA was obtained from unsorted mononuclear cells using either Qiagen column purification or a centrifugation-based method. The sequenced sample consisted of peripheral blood mononuclear cells. This TCR derives from a person aged 18 to 75 in good health.

CDR3 DNA (partial): TGTGCCAGCAGCGGGGGACAGGGGTTCGACGGGAAA. Its protein is CASSGGQGFDGK. The CDR3 in full is CASSGGQGFDGKAFF. This chain is built from TRBV7-8 and TRBJ1-1; 10 of the junction bases match TRBD1. The CDR3 end falls 3 residues outside the read, so it is completed with the germline J gene. Spanning cysteine to phenylalanine, the CDR3 consists of 15 amino acids. The CDR3 was read in part: 36 bases, with the frame set at base 1. Taken from the germline V gene, the CDR1 and CDR2 loops are SGHVS and FQNEAQ.